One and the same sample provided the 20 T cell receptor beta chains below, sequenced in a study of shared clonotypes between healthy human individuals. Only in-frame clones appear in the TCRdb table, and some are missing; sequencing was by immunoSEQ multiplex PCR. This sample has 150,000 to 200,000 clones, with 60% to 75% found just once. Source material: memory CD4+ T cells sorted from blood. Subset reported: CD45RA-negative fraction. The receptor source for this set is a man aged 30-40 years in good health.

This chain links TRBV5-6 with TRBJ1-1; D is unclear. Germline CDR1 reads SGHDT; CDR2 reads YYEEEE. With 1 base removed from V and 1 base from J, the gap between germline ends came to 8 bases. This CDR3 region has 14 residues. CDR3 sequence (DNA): TGTGCCAGCAGCTTGTCCAGGAGGAACACTGAAGCTTTCTTT. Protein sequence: CASSLSRRNTEAFF.

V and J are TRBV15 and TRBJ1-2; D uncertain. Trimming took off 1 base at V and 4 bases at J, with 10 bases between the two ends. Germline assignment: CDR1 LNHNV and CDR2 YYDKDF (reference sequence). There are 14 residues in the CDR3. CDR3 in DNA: TGTGCCACCAGCAGAGGCGCGGGAACCTATGGCTACACCTTC. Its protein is CATSRGAGTYGYTF.

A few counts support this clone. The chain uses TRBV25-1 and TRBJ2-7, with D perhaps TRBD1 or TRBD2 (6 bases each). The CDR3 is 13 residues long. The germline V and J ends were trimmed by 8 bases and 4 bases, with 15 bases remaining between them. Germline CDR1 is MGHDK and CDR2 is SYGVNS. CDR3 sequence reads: CASSRTGRYEQYF. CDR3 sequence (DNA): TGTGCCAGCTCCCGAACAGGGAGGTACGAGCAGTACTTC.

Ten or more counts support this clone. The CDR3 loop is CASSSPGLAVYEQYF. The DNA for the CDR3 is TGTGCCAGCAGCTCCCCGGGACTAGCGGTCTACGAGCAGTACTTC. The J gene is TRBJ2-7, the V gene TRBV11-2; 11 nucleotides match TRBD2. Unmatched junction bases numbered 5, after V lost 4 bases and J lost 3 bases. CDR3 length equals 15 residues. Per the germline V gene, CDR1 is SGHAT and CDR2 is FQNNGV. Supplemented by reference TRBV11-2 and TRBJ2-7, the full variable domain reads EAGVAQSPRYKIIEKRQSVAFWCNPISGHATLYWYQQILGQGPKLLIQFQNNGVVDDSQLPKDRFSAERLKGVDSTLKIQPAKLEDSAVYLCASSSPGLAVYEQYFGPGTRLTVT.

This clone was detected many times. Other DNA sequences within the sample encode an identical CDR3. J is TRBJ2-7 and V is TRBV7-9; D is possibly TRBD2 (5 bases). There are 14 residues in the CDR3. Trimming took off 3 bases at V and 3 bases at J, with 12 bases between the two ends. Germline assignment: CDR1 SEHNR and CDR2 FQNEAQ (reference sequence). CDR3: CASSFAGVNYEQYF. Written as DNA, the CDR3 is TGTGCCAGCAGCTTCGCCGGGGTAAACTACGAGCAGTACTTC.

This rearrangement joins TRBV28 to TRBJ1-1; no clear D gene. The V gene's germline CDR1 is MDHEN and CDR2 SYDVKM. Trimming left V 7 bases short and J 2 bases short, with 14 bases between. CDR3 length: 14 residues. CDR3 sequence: CASNTLETNTEAFF. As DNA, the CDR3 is TGTGCCAGCAATACTTTGGAAACTAACACTGAAGCTTTCTTT.

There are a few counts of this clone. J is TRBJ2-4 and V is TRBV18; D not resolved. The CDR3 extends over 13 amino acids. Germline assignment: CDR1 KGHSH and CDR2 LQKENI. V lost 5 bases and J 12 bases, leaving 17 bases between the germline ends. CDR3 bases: TGTGCCAGCTCATCAGGTTTATCGGGTCATCAGTACTTC. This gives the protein CASSSGLSGHQYF.

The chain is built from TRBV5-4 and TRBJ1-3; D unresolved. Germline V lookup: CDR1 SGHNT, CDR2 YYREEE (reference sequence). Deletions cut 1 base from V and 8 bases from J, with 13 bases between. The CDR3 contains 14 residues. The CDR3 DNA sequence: TGTGCCAGCAGCTTGACTGGATTGGGTGACACCATATATTTT. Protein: CASSLTGLGDTIYF.

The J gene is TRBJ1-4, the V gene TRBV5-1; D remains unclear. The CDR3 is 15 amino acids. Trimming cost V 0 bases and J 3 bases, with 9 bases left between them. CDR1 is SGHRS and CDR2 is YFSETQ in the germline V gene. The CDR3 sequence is CASSLAASSNEKLFF. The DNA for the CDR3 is TGCGCCAGCAGCTTGGCAGCCTCTTCTAATGAAAAACTGTTTTTT.

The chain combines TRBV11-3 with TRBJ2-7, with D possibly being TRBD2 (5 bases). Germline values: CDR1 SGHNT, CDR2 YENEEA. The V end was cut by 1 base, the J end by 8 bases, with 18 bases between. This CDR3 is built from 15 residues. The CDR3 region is CASSLAGREGSKQYF. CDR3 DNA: TGTGCCAGCAGCTTAGCCGGTCGTGAGGGAAGTAAGCAGTACTTC.

The CDR3, as DNA: TGTGCCATCTCGCTCAGCACGGGGGACTATGGCTACACCTTC. This codes for CAISLSTGDYGYTF. V is TRBV10-3 and J is TRBJ1-2; D possibly corresponds to TRBD1 (5 bases). V lost 8 bases to trimming and J lost 3 bases, with 16 bases between them. This CDR3 spans 14 amino acids. Germline loops: CDR1 ENHRY, CDR2 SYGVKD.

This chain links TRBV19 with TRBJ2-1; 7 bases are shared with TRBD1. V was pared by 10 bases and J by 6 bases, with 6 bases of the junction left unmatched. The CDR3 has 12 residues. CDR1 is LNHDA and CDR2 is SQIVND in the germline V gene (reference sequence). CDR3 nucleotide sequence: TGTGCCACGACAGGGTCCATCAATGAGCAGTTCTTC. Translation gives CATTGSINEQFF.

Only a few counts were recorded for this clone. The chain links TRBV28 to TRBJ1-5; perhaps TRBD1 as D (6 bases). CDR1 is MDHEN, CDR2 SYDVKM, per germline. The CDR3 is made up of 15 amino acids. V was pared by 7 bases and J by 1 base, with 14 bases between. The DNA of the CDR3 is TGTGCCAGCATCTCAGGGGCCCAAAGCAATCAGCCCCAGCATTTT. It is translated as CASISGAQSNQPQHF.

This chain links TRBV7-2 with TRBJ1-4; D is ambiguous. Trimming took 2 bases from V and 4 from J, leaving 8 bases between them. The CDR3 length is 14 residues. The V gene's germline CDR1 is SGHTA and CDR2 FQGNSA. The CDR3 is CASSLLVINEKLFF. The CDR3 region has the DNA TGTGCCAGCAGCTTATTGGTGATTAATGAAAAACTGTTTTTT.

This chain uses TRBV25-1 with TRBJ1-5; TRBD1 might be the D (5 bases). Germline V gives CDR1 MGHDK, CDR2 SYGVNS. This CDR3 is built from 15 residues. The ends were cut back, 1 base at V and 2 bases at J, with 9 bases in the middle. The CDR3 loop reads CASSESGLGNQPQHF. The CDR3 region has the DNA TGTGCCAGCAGTGAATCGGGGCTAGGCAATCAGCCCCAGCATTTT.

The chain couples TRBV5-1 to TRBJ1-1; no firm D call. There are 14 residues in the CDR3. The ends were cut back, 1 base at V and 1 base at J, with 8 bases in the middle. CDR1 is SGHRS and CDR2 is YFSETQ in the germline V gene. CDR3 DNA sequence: TGCGCCAGCAGCTTGACTGGTACGAACACTGAAGCTTTCTTT. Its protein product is CASSLTGTNTEAFF.

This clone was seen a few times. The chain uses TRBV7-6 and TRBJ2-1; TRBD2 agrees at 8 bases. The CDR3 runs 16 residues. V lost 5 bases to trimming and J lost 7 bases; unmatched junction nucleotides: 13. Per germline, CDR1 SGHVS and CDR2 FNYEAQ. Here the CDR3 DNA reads TGTGCCAGCAGCATAAGGACTAGCCCATTTGGGAATGAGCAGTTCTTC. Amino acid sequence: CASSIRTSPFGNEQFF. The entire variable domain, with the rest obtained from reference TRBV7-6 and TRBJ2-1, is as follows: GAGVSQSPRYKVTKRGQDVALRCDPISGHVSLYWYRQALGQGPEFLTYFNYEAQQDKSGLPNDRFSAERPEGSISTLTIQRTEQRDSAMYRCASSIRTSPFGNEQFFGPGTRLTVL.

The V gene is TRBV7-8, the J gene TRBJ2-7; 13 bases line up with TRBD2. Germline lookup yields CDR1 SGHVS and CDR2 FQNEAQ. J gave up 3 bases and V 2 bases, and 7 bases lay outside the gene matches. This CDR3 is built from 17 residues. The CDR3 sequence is CASSLQGLAGENYEQYF. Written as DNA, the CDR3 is TGTGCCAGCAGCTTACAAGGACTAGCGGGAGAGAACTACGAGCAGTACTTC. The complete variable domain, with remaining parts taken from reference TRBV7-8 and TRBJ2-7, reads GAGVSQSPRYKVAKRGQDVALRCDPISGHVSLFWYQQALGQGPEFLTYFQNEAQLDKSGLPSDRFFAERPEGSVSTLKIQRTQQEDSAVYLCASSLQGLAGENYEQYFGPGTRLTVT.

CDR3 region: CASGGRGSGDYGYTF. In DNA form, the CDR3 reads TGTGCCAGCGGGGGGCGGGGATCCGGTGACTATGGCTACACCTTC. The genes are TRBV6-5 and TRBJ1-2, with a tentative D call TRBD1 (6 bases). The V end was cut by 8 bases, the J end by 3 bases, with 19 bases between. The CDR3 has 15 residues. The V gene's germline CDR1 is MNHEY and CDR2 SVGAGI.

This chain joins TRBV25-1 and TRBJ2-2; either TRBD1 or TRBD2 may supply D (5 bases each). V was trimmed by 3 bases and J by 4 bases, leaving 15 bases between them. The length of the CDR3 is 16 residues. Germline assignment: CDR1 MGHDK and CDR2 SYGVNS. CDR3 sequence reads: CASSEGVRTTTGELFF. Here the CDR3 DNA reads TGTGCCAGCAGTGAGGGGGTACGAACAACCACCGGGGAGCTGTTTTTT.